The rows below give T cell receptor beta chains drawn from one sample of a study of T cells in Graves' hyperthyroidism and ophthalmopathy. TCRdb used MiXCR to reprocess the multiplex PCR reads, holding one entry per CDR3 protein. The sample shows around 600,000 distinct CDR3 sequences, around 15% of them seen only once. Source material: blood. These receptors all stem from a woman between 50 and 59 years old with Graves' ophthalmopathy. Both conserved end residues are part of each CDR3. The order of the fields is D gene, V gene, J gene, clone size, CDR3 DNA, CDR3 protein. A D gene is named only where the DNA matches it firmly. The size entry is marked missing in some rows and otherwise reads once, few, many or a size class.

d_call: -; v_call: TRBV6-1; j_call: TRBJ2-7; clone_size: many; cdr3_nt: TGTGCCAGCAGTGCGGCTCCTAGGCCCTACGAGCAGTACTTC; cdr3_aa: CASSAAPRPYEQYF
d_call: -; v_call: TRBV11-3; j_call: TRBJ2-1; clone_size: few; cdr3_nt: TGTGCCAGCAGAGGCTTAGCCAACAATGAGCAGTTCTTC; cdr3_aa: CASRGLANNEQFF
d_call: -; v_call: TRBV7-8; j_call: TRBJ2-7; clone_size: few; cdr3_nt: TGTGCCAGCAGCTCCTTGGGACCCGCCTACGAGCAGTACTTC; cdr3_aa: CASSSLGPAYEQYF
d_call: -; v_call: TRBV12-3/TRBV12-4; j_call: TRBJ1-1; clone_size: -; cdr3_nt: TGTGCCAGCAGAAATCAGGAGAACACTGAAGCTTTCTTT; cdr3_aa: CASRNQENTEAFF
d_call: TRBD2; v_call: TRBV12-3/TRBV12-4; j_call: TRBJ2-7; clone_size: few; cdr3_nt: TGTGCCAGCAGTTTATTTACTAGCGGGAGGGAAGAGCAGTACTTC; cdr3_aa: CASSLFTSGREEQYF
d_call: -; v_call: TRBV6-1; j_call: TRBJ1-3; clone_size: -; cdr3_nt: TGTGCCATTACAGGGAGGTCTGGAAACACCATATATTTT; cdr3_aa: CAITGRSGNTIYF
d_call: -; v_call: TRBV28; j_call: TRBJ1-1; clone_size: many; cdr3_nt: TGTGCCAGCAGTTTAACAGGGCGAACCCCTGAAGCTTTCTTT; cdr3_aa: CASSLTGRTPEAFF
d_call: -; v_call: TRBV29-1; j_call: TRBJ2-7; clone_size: many; cdr3_nt: TGCAGCGTCTTAACGACTGAAAGCTCCTACGAGCAGTACTTC; cdr3_aa: CSVLTTESSYEQYF
d_call: TRBD1; v_call: TRBV24-1; j_call: TRBJ2-2; clone_size: few; cdr3_nt: TGTGCCACCAGTCCCGGGACAGCGTTGATCAACTTAAACAACAAATACACCGGGGAGCTGTTTTTT; cdr3_aa: CATSPGTALINLNNKYTGELFF
d_call: TRBD2; v_call: TRBV29-1; j_call: TRBJ2-7; clone_size: few; cdr3_nt: TGCAGCGTTGTAGGCCAACCAGCGGGAGTAGTCCCCTACGAGCAGTACTTC; cdr3_aa: CSVVGQPAGVVPYEQYF
d_call: TRBD2; v_call: TRBV28; j_call: TRBJ2-7; clone_size: many; cdr3_nt: TGTGCCAGCAGGCCTACTAGCGGGAGGGCCTACGAGCAGTACTTC; cdr3_aa: CASRPTSGRAYEQYF
d_call: TRBD2; v_call: TRBV5-1; j_call: TRBJ2-5; clone_size: many; cdr3_nt: TGCGCCAGCAGCTTGGGTTTGACTAGCGGGATGGAGACCCAGTACTTC; cdr3_aa: CASSLGLTSGMETQYF
d_call: -; v_call: TRBV4-3; j_call: TRBJ1-2; clone_size: few; cdr3_nt: TGCGCCAGCAGCCAAGAAGACAGAGTGGGCTATGGCTACACCTTC; cdr3_aa: CASSQEDRVGYGYTF
d_call: -; v_call: TRBV14; j_call: TRBJ1-1; clone_size: -; cdr3_nt: TGTGCCAGCAGCCAAGTGGCAGGGGCCGGGGCTTTCTTT; cdr3_aa: CASSQVAGAGAFF
d_call: -; v_call: TRBV7-3; j_call: TRBJ2-7; clone_size: -; cdr3_nt: TGTGCCAGCAGCTCCGACCACTCCTACGAGCAGTACTTC; cdr3_aa: CASSSDHSYEQYF